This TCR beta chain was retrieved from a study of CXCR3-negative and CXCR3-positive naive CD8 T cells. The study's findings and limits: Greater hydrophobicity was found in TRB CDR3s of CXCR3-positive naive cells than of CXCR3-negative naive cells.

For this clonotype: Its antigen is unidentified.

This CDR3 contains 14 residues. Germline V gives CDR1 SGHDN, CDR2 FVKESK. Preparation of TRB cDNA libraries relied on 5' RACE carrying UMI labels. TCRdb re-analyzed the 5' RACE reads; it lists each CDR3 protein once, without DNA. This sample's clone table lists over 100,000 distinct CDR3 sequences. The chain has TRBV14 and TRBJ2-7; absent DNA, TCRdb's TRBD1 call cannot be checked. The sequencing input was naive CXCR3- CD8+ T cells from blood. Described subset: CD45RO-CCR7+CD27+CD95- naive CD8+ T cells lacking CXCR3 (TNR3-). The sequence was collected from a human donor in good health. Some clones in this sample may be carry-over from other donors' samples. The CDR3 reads CASKGQDLFSEQYF.